The clone carrying this T cell receptor beta chain came up once. Its antigen remains unknown. Per the germline V gene, CDR1 is SGHDN and CDR2 is FVKESK. V lost 0 bases and J lost 4, with 8 bases in between. The CDR3 loop spans 14 amino acids. Sequencing was performed with immunoSEQ multiplex PCR; in TCRdb, only in-frame clones are kept and a portion is missing. The repertoire consists of approximately 47,000 clones, with roughly 86% occurring once and the leading ten covering approximately 2.4%. The data belong to a study of T cells in localized non-small cell lung cancer. Overall study findings and caveats: Maximal T cell clonality occurred in uninvolved adjacent lung, with tumor ranking below it. In the blood, greater T cell density corresponded to longer overall survival.

The rearrangement joins TRBV14 to TRBJ2-3; no clear D gene. This sequence originates from a man aged 35-75 years with stage II lung adenocarcinoma. The sequenced sample was PBMCs, obtained before any cancer treatment. CDR3 bases: TGTGCCAGCAGCCAAGATGGGCCAGCAGATACGCAGTATTTT. This gives the protein CASSQDGPADTQYF.